A single sample is the source of the 5 T cell receptor delta chains below, sequenced in a study of human gamma delta and Vdelta1 T cells. TCRdb re-called the PCR reads using CATT. Altogether about 6,100 delta-chain clones are present, roughly a tenth being singletons, with the ten largest covering 14%. Material for sequencing was naive CD27+ Vdelta1 gamma-delta T cells from blood. The receptors originated from a human donor in good health.

This clone was counted a few times. The rearrangement links TRDV1 to TRDJ1; 8 bases line up with TRDD3. Per germline, CDR1 TSWWSYY and CDR2 QGS. The CDR3 sequence is 20 residues long. With V trimmed by 1 base and J by 3 bases, 19 bases remained unmatched. The CDR3 DNA is TGTGCTCTTGGGGAACCCCGGGGCTACTGGGGGTCACGCCTCCCCGATAAACTCATCTTT. It encodes CALGEPRGYWGSRLPDKLIF.

This clone was seen more than once but under ten times. This may arise from a read error, as a much more abundant clone is one base away. The V call is TRDV1, the J call TRDJ1; D is ambiguous. CDR1 is TSWWSYY, CDR2 QGS, per germline. V shed 8 bases and J shed 0 bases, with 13 bases lying between them. The CDR3 has 14 amino acids. The CDR3 coding sequence is TGTGCTCTTAGTAGACCCTGGTACACCGATAAACTCATCTTT. This encodes CALSRPWYTDKLIF.

Concerning this clone itself: The identical CDR3 is also encoded by other nucleotide sequences in the sample. V and J are TRDV1 and TRDJ1, with D perhaps matching TRDD2 (6 bases). This CDR3 region has 19 residues. In germline, CDR1 is TSWWSYY, CDR2 QGS. V gave up 5 bases and J gave up 1 base, with 26 bases separating them. The CDR3 DNA reads TGTGCTCTTGGGCCCTATCGTCCTTCCACGCGGGCCCTCACCGATAAACTCATCTTT. Amino acid sequence: CALGPYRPSTRALTDKLIF.

Within the sample, this clone is medium-sized. The same CDR3 arises from other DNA sequences in this sample as well. The chain has TRDV1 and TRDJ1, with TRDD3 matching 11 bases. The germline CDR1 and CDR2 sequences are TSWWSYY and QGS. The CDR3 is 17 amino acids. J was trimmed by 7 bases and V by 5 bases; bases with no gene match: 15. CDR3 bases: TGTGCTCTTGGGTCCTCGGCTGGGGGATACTTCCGTGCTAAACTCATCTTT. Its translation is CALGSSAGGYFRAKLIF.

In its sample, this clone is medium-sized. This same CDR3 is encoded by further DNA sequences in the sample. The V and J genes are TRDV1 and TRDJ1; no clear D. This CDR3 spans 22 amino acids. Trimming took 4 bases from V and 5 from J, leaving 38 bases between them. The germline V gene has CDR1 TSWWSYY and CDR2 QGS. The CDR3 region is CALGAGYRRKPTVGTPSDKLIF. The CDR3 bases are TGTGCTCTTGGGGCCGGTTACCGTAGGAAGCCGACAGTCGGGACGCCATCTGATAAACTCATCTTT.